Listed below are T cell receptor beta chains from one sample, sequenced in a study of T cell changes during pregnancy in multiple sclerosis. Clones were sequenced by immunoSEQ multiplex PCR, and TCRdb holds only the in-frame ones, with some missing. The data show about 47,000 clones, 80% to 90% seen once. This specimen was peripheral blood, taken in the first trimester of pregnancy. These receptors all come from a female donor with multiple sclerosis, enrolled in a pregnancy study. Each CDR3 is given with its conserved first and last residue. The D gene is left open where the match is weak. A clone size is listed for some rows: how often the clone was seen (once, few, many), or a class if it is expanded.

>TRBV30|.|.|TRBJ2-7
CAWSVPILTTTRSYEQYF
TGTGCCTGGAGTGTCCCCATCCTGACGACAACCCGCTCCTACGAGCAGTACTTC
>TRBV6-5|.|.|TRBJ2-6
CASSLSGANVLTF
TGTGCCAGCAGCCTCTCTGGGGCCAACGTCCTGACTTTC
>TRBV4-1|.|.|TRBJ1-5
CASSQDLNQPQHF
TGCGCCAGCAGCCAAGATCTGAATCAGCCCCAGCATTTT
>TRBV5-8|TRBD2|.|TRBJ2-6
CASSFHRTSSGANVLTF
TGTGCCAGCAGCTTCCACAGGACTAGCTCTGGGGCCAACGTCCTGACTTTC
>TRBV27|TRBD1|.|TRBJ1-2
CASSLSPGTGGGYTF
TGTGCCAGCAGTTTATCGCCCGGGACAGGGGGTGGCTACACCTTC
>TRBV7-9|.|once|TRBJ1-1
CASSSQGNTEAFF
TGTGCCAGCAGCTCGCAGGGTAACACTGAAGCTTTCTTT
>TRBV28|TRBD1|.|TRBJ1-1
CASAPYRGRGNTEAFF
TGTGCCAGCGCCCCGTACAGGGGGCGGGGGAACACTGAAGCTTTCTTT
>TRBV10-2|.|.|TRBJ2-3
CATAVVRVGADTQYF
TGCGCCACCGCCGTTGTGCGGGTTGGTGCAGATACGCAGTATTTT
>TRBV6-5|TRBD2|.|TRBJ2-3
CASSLGGRDTQYF
TGTGCCAGCAGTCTAGGCGGGAGGGATACGCAGTATTTT
>TRBV9|TRBD2|.|TRBJ2-3
CASSVGGGLNADTQYF
TGTGCCAGCAGCGTAGGGGGGGGTCTCAATGCGGATACGCAGTATTTT
>TRBV30|.|.|TRBJ1-5
CAWSVSGDQPQHF
TGTGCCTGGAGTGTCTCTGGAGATCAGCCCCAGCATTTT
>TRBV19|.|.|TRBJ2-7
CASGGTHPYEQYF
TGTGCCAGTGGGGGGACCCACCCCTACGAGCAGTACTTC
>TRBV7-6|TRBD1|.|TRBJ2-7
CASSLGGLGQGYYEQYF
TGTGCCAGCAGCTTAGGAGGTTTGGGACAGGGATACTACGAGCAGTACTTC
>TRBV30|.|.|TRBJ1-4
CAWSTRSEKLFF
TGTGCCTGGAGTACCAGAAGTGAAAAACTGTTTTTT
>TRBV18|.|.|TRBJ1-5
CASSPGLTNQPQHF
TGTGCCAGCTCACCCGGACTAACCAATCAGCCCCAGCATTTT
>TRBV6-5|.|.|TRBJ1-2
CASSARGSYGYTF
TGTGCCAGCAGTGCCCGGGGTAGCTATGGCTACACCTTC